This T cell receptor (beta chain) is from a study of CXCR3-negative and CXCR3-positive naive CD8 T cells. Comment on this clonotype: What it binds is not known.

This CDR3 region has 14 residues. Germline V gives CDR1 SGDLS, CDR2 YYNGEE. General study points: Hydrophobicity was higher for TRB CDR3s found in CXCR3-positive naive cells than in CXCR3-negative naive cells.

Through 5' RACE with UMI labels, the TRB cDNA libraries were prepared. TCRdb re-called the 5' RACE reads; every CDR3 protein appears as one record, without DNA. The sample totals roughly 100,000 distinct CDR3 sequences. The naive CD8+ gate required CD45RO-CCR7+CD27+CD95- phenotype. This sequence was found in a human donor in good health. Some clones in this sample may be carry-over from other donors' samples. Sequenced: naive CXCR3+ CD8+ T cells from blood. Subset given: CD45RO-CCR7+CD27+CD95- naive CD8+ T cells expressing CXCR3 (TNR3+). V and J are TRBV9 and TRBJ2-1; the TRBD1 assignment by TCRdb is unverifiable without DNA. This CDR3 is CASSVGQGENEQFF.